This T cell receptor (beta chain) was documented in a study of blood T cell repertoires in COVID-19. Study at large: Donors in the United States, Italy and Spain gave samples during acute or convalescent COVID-19. T cells, B-cell-depleted T cells, or PBMCs provided the cDNA or gDNA that served as material.

Germline CDR1 LNHDA, CDR2 SQIVND (reference sequence). The CDR3 is 14 residues long. Trimming pared 1 base from V and 2 bases from J, leaving 8 bases between. Enrollment of patients from Seattle took place during active infection, with longitudinal follow-up. The authors' processing: Amplification with reference gene primers provided the estimates of nucleated cell counts. Sequencing was performed with immunoSEQ multiplex PCR; in TCRdb, only in-frame clones are kept and a portion is missing. Clonal size and the V and J genes are those of that table, whereas D and trimming came from the DNA. Counted here are around 170,000 clones, approximately 78% occurring once; the ten biggest clones make up about an eighth.

The receptor comes from a woman of 80 years or more with COVID-19, enrolled during active disease. Input material: peripheral blood. The chain has TRBV19 and TRBJ1-2; D gene ambiguous. The CDR3 DNA reads as TGTGCCAGTAGTATAGCCAGCGTAAACTATGGCTACACCTTC. It codes for CASSIASVNYGYTF.